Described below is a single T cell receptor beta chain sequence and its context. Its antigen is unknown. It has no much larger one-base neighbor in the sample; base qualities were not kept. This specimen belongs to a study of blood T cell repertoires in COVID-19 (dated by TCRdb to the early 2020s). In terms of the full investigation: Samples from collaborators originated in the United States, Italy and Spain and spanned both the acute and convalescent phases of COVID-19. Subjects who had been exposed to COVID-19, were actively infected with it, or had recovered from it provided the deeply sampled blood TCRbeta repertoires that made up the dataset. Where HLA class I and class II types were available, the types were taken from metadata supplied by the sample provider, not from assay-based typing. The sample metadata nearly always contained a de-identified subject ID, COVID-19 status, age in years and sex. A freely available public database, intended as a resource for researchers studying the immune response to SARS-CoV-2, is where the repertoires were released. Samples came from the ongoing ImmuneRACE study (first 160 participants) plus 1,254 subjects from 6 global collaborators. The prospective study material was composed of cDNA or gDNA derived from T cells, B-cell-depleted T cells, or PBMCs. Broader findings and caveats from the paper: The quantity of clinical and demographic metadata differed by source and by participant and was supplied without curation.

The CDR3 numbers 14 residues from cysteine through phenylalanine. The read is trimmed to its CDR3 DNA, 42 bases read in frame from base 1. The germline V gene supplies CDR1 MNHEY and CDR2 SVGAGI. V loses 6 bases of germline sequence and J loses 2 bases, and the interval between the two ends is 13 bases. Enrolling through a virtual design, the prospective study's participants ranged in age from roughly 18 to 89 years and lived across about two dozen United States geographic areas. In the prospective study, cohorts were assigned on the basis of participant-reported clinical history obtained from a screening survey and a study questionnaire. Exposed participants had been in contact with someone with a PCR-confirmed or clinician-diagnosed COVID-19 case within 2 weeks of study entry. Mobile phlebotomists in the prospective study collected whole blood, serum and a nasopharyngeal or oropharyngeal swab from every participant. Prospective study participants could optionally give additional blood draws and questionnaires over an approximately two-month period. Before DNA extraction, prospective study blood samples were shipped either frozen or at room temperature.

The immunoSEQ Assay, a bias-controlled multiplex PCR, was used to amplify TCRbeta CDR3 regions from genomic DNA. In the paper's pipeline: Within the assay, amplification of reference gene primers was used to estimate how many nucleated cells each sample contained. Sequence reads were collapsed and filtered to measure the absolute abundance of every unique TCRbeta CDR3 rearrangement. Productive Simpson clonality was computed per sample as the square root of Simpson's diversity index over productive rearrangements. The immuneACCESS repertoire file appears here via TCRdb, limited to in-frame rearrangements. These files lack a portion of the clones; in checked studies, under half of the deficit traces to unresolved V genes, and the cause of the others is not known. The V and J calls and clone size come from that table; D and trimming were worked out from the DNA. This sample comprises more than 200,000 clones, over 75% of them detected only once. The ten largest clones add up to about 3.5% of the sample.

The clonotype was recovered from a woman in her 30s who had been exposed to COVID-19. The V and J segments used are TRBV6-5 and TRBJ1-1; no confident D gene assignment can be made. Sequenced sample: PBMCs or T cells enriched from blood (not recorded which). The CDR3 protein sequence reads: CASSQTQINTEAFF. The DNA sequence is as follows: TGTGCCAGCAGCCAGACACAAATTAACACTGAAGCTTTCTTT.